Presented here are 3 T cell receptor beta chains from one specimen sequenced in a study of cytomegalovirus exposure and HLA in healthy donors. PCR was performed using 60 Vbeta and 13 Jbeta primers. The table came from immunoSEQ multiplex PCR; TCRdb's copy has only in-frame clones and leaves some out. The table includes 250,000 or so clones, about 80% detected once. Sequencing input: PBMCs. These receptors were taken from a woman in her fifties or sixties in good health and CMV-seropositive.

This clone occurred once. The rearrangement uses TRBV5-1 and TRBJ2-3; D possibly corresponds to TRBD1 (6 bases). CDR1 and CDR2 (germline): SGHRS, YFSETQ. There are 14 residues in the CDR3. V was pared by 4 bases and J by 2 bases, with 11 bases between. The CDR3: CASSETGYTDTQYF. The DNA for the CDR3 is TGCGCCAGCAGCGAAACAGGGTACACAGATACGCAGTATTTT.

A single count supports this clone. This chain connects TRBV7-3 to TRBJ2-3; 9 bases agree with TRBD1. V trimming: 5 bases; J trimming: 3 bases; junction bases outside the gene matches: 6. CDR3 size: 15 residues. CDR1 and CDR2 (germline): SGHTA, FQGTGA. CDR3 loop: CASSTGTGRTDTQYF. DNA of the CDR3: TGTGCCAGCAGCACCGGGACAGGGAGGACAGATACGCAGTATTTT.

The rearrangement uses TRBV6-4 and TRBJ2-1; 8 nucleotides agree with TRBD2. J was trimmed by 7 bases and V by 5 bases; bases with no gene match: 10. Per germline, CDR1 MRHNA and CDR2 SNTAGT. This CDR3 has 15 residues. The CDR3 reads CASSREGSRGNEQFF. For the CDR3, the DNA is TGTGCCAGCAGTCGGGAGGGGAGTCGAGGGAATGAGCAGTTCTTC.